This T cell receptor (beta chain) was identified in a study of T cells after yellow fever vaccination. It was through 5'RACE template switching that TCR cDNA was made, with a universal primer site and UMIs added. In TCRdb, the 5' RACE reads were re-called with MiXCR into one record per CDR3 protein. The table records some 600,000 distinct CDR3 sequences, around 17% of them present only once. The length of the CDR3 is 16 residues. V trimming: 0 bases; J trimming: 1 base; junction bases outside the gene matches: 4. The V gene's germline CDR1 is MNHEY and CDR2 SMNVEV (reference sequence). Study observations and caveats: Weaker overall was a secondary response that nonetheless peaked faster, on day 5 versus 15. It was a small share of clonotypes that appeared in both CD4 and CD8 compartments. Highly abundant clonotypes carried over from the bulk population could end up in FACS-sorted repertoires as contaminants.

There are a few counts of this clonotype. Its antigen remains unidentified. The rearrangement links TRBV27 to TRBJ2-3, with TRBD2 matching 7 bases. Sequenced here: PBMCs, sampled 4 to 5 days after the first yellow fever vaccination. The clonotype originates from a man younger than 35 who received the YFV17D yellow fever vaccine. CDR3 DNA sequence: TGTGCCAGCAGTTTATCTCGGACTAGTGGCACAGATACGCAGTATTTT. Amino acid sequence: CASSLSRTSGTDTQYF.